What follows is one T cell receptor (beta chain) and its context. These data are taken from a study of neoadjuvant anti-PD-1 for oral cavity cancer. About the study: Patients without progression received a fourth nivolumab dose around day 43, then surgical resection on days 50-56.

Trimming at V came to 3 bases and at J to 0 bases, leaving 4 bases not matched to a gene. CDR1 ENHRY and CDR2 SYGVKD come from the germline V gene. The CDR3 length is 15 residues. The table came from immunoSEQ multiplex PCR; TCRdb's copy has only in-frame clones and leaves some out. The table records around 12,000 clones, over 60% of them present only once. The chain recombines TRBV10-3 with TRBJ1-1; 7 nucleotides match TRBD1. The TCR was taken from a person aged 35 to 85 with oral cavity squamous cell carcinoma. The sample in question was PBMCs, obtained before nivolumab (anti-PD-1) treatment. CDR3 in DNA: TGTGCCATCAGTGACCGGGGACAGCTGAACACTGAAGCTTTCTTT. Protein product: CAISDRGQLNTEAFF.